This entry is about one T cell receptor (beta chain). The data belong to a study of cytomegalovirus exposure and HLA in healthy donors. Use of 60 Vbeta and 13 Jbeta primers characterized the PCR. Clones were read by immunoSEQ multiplex PCR, and TCRdb kept only the in-frame ones, dropping some. The sample shows under 130,000 clones, about 79% of them seen only once. The V segment lost 0 bases and the J segment 0 bases; nucleotides outside the gene matches: 1. The length of the CDR3 is 16 residues. Germline CDR1 is MGHRA and CDR2 is YSYEKL. Sequencing was done on a sample of PBMCs. The chain combines TRBV4-1 with TRBJ2-2; 7 positions match TRBD2. The receptor's source is a man between 50 and 59 years old in good health and CMV-seropositive. CDR3 coding DNA: TGCGCCAGCAGCCAAGAGGGGGGGACGAACACCGGGGAGCTGTTTTTT. It codes for CASSQEGGTNTGELFF.